The 14 T cell receptor beta chains listed next were all sequenced from one sample in a study of tumor-infiltrating lymphocytes in oesophageal squamous cell carcinoma. TCRdb analysed the PCR reads with MiXCR anew, one entry per CDR3 protein. The sample comprises some 21,000 distinct CDR3 sequences, 40% to 45% of which are singletons, and roughly 12% rests with the top ten. Sequences were obtained from normal esophageal tissue next to the tumor. The receptors originated from a male donor with esophageal squamous cell carcinoma.

This clonotype was observed a few times. V and J are TRBV20-1 and TRBJ2-4; possible D gene TRBD2, 6 bases. The CDR3 length is 15 residues. The germline V gene has CDR1 DFQATT and CDR2 SNEGSKA (reference sequence). V dropped 3 bases and J dropped 13 bases, with 25 bases sitting between them. Here the CDR3 DNA reads TGCAGTGCTAGCTCGGGCGGGAACTCCTACAATGAGCAGTACTTC. As protein: CSASSGGNSYNEQYF.

As concerns this clonotype: The CDR3 carries no conserved terminal phenylalanine or tryptophan, so it likely arises from a read error. The DNA is left out, because the CDR3 cannot be placed on it with certainty; the CDR3 is given as TCRdb lists it. The rearrangement links TRBV11-2 to TRBJ2-5; the table's D call, TRBD2, has no DNA check behind it. The V gene's germline CDR1 is SGHAT and CDR2 FQNNGV. The CDR3 length equals 17 residues, ends included. The CDR3 loop is CASSLGGHPSAGYTFGS.

In this sample, this clonotype turned up many times. The CDR3 loop is CASCLGDSRPQYF. The CDR3, as DNA: TGTGCCAGCTGCCTAGGGGACTCCCGGCCCCAGTACTTC. The V call is TRBV2, the J call TRBJ2-5, with D maybe TRBD2 (6 bases). Trimming left V 8 bases short and J 9 bases short, with 19 bases between. This CDR3 has 13 amino acids. From germline, CDR1 is SNHLY and CDR2 FYNNEI.

This clonotype was found many times. The chain carries TRBV6-6 and TRBJ2-7; D ambiguous. Germline V gene data show CDR1 as MNHNY and CDR2 as SVGAGI (reference sequence). The V end was cut by 1 base, the J end by 7 bases, with 5 bases between. The CDR3 loop spans 11 amino acids. CDR3 nucleotides: TGTGCCAGCAGTTACTACGATGAGCAGTACTTC. Residues: CASSYYDEQYF.

This clonotype is medium-sized in the sample. V is TRBV28 and J is TRBJ2-1, with D perhaps TRBD1 or TRBD2 (5 bases each). Germline CDR1 MDHEN, CDR2 SYDVKM. The V gene lost 1 base and the J gene lost 8 bases, with 12 bases spanning the gap. This CDR3 is 14 amino acids long. CDR3 loop: CASSLFFGGHEQFF. The CDR3 DNA follows: TGTGCCAGCAGTTTATTCTTTGGGGGTCATGAGCAGTTCTTC.

There are a few counts of this clonotype. The gene calls are TRBV7-2 and TRBJ2-1; TRBD1 agrees at 8 bases. Germline values: CDR1 SGHTA, CDR2 FQGNSA. This CDR3 region has 16 residues. V lost 1 base and J lost 2; bases outside the gene matches: 4. CDR3 sequence reads: CASSLVARGPYNEQFF. The CDR3 DNA follows: TGTGCCAGCAGCTTAGTCGCCAGGGGGCCCTACAATGAGCAGTTCTTC.

CDR3 bases: TGTGCCAGCAGCTTAGAGAGCAGAGGGGGCTACACCTTC. As protein: CASSLESRGGYTF. This chain links TRBV7-9 with TRBJ1-2; D is unclear. Deletions cut 1 base from V and 8 bases from J, with 11 bases between. Per germline, CDR1 SEHNR and CDR2 FQNEAQ (reference sequence). This CDR3 has 13 amino acids.

This rearrangement joins TRBV19 to TRBJ1-5; 7 bases match TRBD1. In germline, CDR1 is LNHDA, CDR2 SQIVND (reference sequence). The CDR3 extends over 15 amino acids. J gave up 7 bases and V 3 bases, and 9 bases lay outside the gene matches. CDR3 amino acids: CASSIWAGGNQPQHF. CDR3 bases: TGTGCCAGTAGTATTTGGGCAGGGGGTAACCAGCCCCAGCATTTT.

This clonotype was observed a handful of times. This chain links TRBV11-2 with TRBJ2-7; 8 bases map to TRBD2. The end of the DNA aligns better with TRBJ2-1, so the J call may be wrong. The CDR3 is made up of 15 amino acids. The V gene's germline CDR1 is SGHAT and CDR2 FQNNGV. The CDR3 nucleotides read TGTGCCAGCAGCGCAACTAGCGGTTTTAACGATGAGCAGTTCTTC. Translated, it gives CASSATSGFNDEQFF.

In this sample, this clonotype is medium-sized (0.01 to 0.1%). The J gene is TRBJ2-7, the V gene TRBV6-1; the D gene could be TRBD1 or TRBD2 (6 bases each). Germline-derived CDR1 and CDR2 are MNHNS and SASEGT. The CDR3 sequence is 14 residues long. The V end was cut by 5 bases, the J end by 0 bases, with 11 bases between. The DNA for the CDR3 is TGTGCCAGCAGTTTTGGGGGGCTCTCCTACGAGCAGTACTTC. This sequence encodes CASSFGGLSYEQYF.

Ten or more counts support this clonotype. The gene calls are TRBV7-2 and TRBJ2-7, with TRBD1 identical over 7 bases. The germline CDR1 and CDR2 sequences are SGHTA and FQGNSA. Losses at the gene ends were 2 bases for V and 7 bases for J; bases not matched to a gene: 8. The CDR3 runs 14 residues. The CDR3 is CASSLYHRGDEQYF. The CDR3 DNA reads TGTGCCAGCAGCTTATATCACAGGGGTGATGAGCAGTACTTC. Using reference TRBV7-2 and TRBJ2-7 for the parts outside the CDR3, the full variable domain is GAGVSQSPSNKVTEKGKDVELRCDPISGHTALYWYRQSLGQGLEFLIYFQGNSAPDKSGLPSDRFSAERTGGSVSTLTIQRTQQEDSAVYLCASSLYHRGDEQYFGPGTRLTVT.

The genes are TRBV7-9 and TRBJ2-3, with 7 bases fitting TRBD2. The CDR3 length is 15 residues. V trimming: 5 bases; J trimming: 6 bases; junction bases outside the gene matches: 11. Germline CDR1 SEHNR, CDR2 FQNEAQ (reference sequence). The CDR3 reads CASSRLAQKGDTQYF. DNA for the CDR3: TGTGCCAGCAGCCGACTAGCTCAGAAAGGTGATACGCAGTATTTT.

This clonotype was seen ten or more times. V usage is TRBV10-3 and J usage is TRBJ1-5; 7 positions agree with TRBD1. The V segment lost 11 bases and the J segment 5 bases; nucleotides outside the gene matches: 15. The V gene's germline CDR1 is ENHRY and CDR2 SYGVKD. The CDR3 is 15 amino acids. The CDR3 sequence is CASRGNKAYDQPQHF. CDR3 in DNA: TGTGCCTCCAGGGGGAACAAGGCCTACGATCAGCCCCAGCATTTT.

This clonotype came up a few times. This chain connects TRBV6-1 to TRBJ1-1, with a weak D call TRBD1 (6 bases). The CDR3 has 16 residues. V lost 5 bases, J lost 1 base, and 17 bases lay in between. Germline lookup yields CDR1 MNHNS and CDR2 SASEGT. The CDR3 DNA reads TGTGCCAGCAGTAGGGGGAGTGGAGGGGAGAACACTGAAGCTTTCTTT. It codes for CASSRGSGGENTEAFF.